The 8 T cell receptor beta chains in this list originate from one sample, sequenced in a study of cytotoxic CD8 clonotypes in ibrutinib-treated CLL. Clones were sequenced by immunoSEQ multiplex PCR, and TCRdb holds only the in-frame ones, with some missing. The sample lists over 95,000 clones, 58% occurring once. The source was PBMCs, collected after 24 months of ibrutinib treatment. The receptors were gathered from a human donor with chronic lymphocytic leukemia.

The chain's CDR3 is CASSESGAKNIQYF. DNA of the CDR3: TGTGCCAGCAGTGAATCCGGGGCCAAAAACATTCAGTACTTC. V usage is TRBV25-1 and J usage is TRBJ2-4; D ambiguous. The CDR3 consists of 14 residues. The V gene lost 1 base and the J gene lost 1 base, with 5 bases spanning the gap. Germline V CDR1 and CDR2: MGHDK, SYGVNS.

This clone was recorded a few times. The chain uses TRBV4-2 and TRBJ2-3; no clear D gene. The V and J ends lost 0 bases and 5 bases respectively, with 6 bases between them. Germline V gene lookup returns CDR1 LGHNA and CDR2 YNFKEQ. The CDR3 totals 13 residues. CDR3 residues: CASSQEWRDTQYF. CDR3 coding DNA: TGTGCCAGCAGCCAAGAATGGCGAGATACGCAGTATTTT.

The chain carries TRBV30 and TRBJ1-5; 12 positions agree with TRBD1. This CDR3 spans 17 amino acids. V shed 3 bases, J shed 2 bases, and the junction held 8 bases outside the gene matches. Germline V gene lookup returns CDR1 GTSNPN and CDR2 SVGIG (reference sequence). The CDR3 sequence is CAWSGDRGLLGNQPQHF. As DNA, the CDR3 is TGTGCCTGGAGCGGGGACAGGGGGCTTTTGGGCAATCAGCCCCAGCATTTT.

The rearrangement uses TRBV7-2 and TRBJ2-1; no firm D call. The germline V and J ends were trimmed by 4 bases and 7 bases, with 17 bases remaining between them. Per germline, CDR1 SGHTA and CDR2 FQGNSA. The CDR3 sequence is 15 residues long. In nucleotides, the CDR3 is TGTGCCAGCAGCTCCAGTGGGTCGGCGCTAAATGAGCAGTTCTTC. Translated: CASSSSGSALNEQFF.

This chain joins TRBV6-6 and TRBJ2-7, with a possible D match to TRBD2 (7 bases). Germline lookup yields CDR1 MNHNY and CDR2 SVGAGI (reference sequence). V dropped 0 bases and J dropped 5 bases, with 14 bases sitting between them. The CDR3 runs 15 residues. The CDR3 protein is CASSYSLQGGNEQYF. The CDR3 DNA reads TGTGCCAGCAGTTACTCCCTACAGGGAGGGAACGAGCAGTACTTC.

This clone was found a few times. CDR3 protein: CASSPFGGADYEQYF. The CDR3 nucleotides are TGCGCCAGCAGCCCCTTTGGTGGGGCGGACTACGAGCAGTACTTC. The chain is built from TRBV4-1 and TRBJ2-7; the D gene is possibly TRBD1 (5 bases). CDR1 is MGHRA, CDR2 YSYEKL, per germline. The CDR3 spans 15 residues. Trimming left V 4 bases short and J 3 bases short, with 16 bases between.

The table lists this clone with a count of one. The chain employs TRBV5-1 and TRBJ2-3; D is ambiguous. The CDR3 has 15 amino acids. The V gene's germline CDR1 is SGHRS and CDR2 YFSETQ. Trimming cost V 2 bases and J 3 bases, with 13 bases left between them. As DNA, the CDR3 is TGCGCCAGCAGCTTCGACGGCCCATGGACAGATACGCAGTATTTT. It is translated as CASSFDGPWTDTQYF.

The CDR3 region is CASPLSNIQYF. In DNA form, the CDR3 reads TGCGCCAGCCCCCTATCAAACATTCAGTACTTC. The chain recombines TRBV5-1 with TRBJ2-4; D ambiguous. V gave up 7 bases and J gave up 6 bases, with 8 bases separating them. This CDR3 is 11 amino acids long. Per germline, CDR1 SGHRS and CDR2 YFSETQ.